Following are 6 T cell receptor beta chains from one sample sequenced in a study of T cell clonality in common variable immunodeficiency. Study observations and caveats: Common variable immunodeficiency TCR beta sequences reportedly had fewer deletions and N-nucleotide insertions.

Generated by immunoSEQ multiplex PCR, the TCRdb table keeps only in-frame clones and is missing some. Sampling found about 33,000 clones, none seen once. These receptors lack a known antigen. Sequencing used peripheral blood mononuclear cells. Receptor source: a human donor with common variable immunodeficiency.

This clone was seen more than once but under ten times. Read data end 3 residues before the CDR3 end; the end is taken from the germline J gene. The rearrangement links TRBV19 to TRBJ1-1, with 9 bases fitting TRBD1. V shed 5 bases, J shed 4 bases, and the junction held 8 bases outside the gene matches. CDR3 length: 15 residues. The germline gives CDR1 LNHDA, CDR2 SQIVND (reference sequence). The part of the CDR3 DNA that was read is TGTGCCAGTAGTTCCTACAGGGGGCAGGGCACTGAA. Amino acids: CASSSYRGQGTE. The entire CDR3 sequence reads CASSSYRGQGTEAFF.

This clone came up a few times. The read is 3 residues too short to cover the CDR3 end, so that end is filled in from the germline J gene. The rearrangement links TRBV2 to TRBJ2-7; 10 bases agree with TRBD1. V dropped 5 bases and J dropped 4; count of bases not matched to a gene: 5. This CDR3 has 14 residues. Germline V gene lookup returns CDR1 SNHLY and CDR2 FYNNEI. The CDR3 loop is CASSKGQGIYEQYF. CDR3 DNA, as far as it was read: TGTGCCAGCAGTAAGGGACAGGGGATATACGAG.

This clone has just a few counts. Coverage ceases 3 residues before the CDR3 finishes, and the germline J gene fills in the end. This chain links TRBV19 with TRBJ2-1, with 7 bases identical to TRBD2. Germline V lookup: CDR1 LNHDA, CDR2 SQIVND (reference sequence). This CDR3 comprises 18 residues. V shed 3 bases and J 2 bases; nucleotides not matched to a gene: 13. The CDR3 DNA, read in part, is TGTGCCAGTAGTATTCTTGGGGGGGGGACGCAAGCCTACAATGAG. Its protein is CASSILGGGTQAYNE. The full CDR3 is CASSILGGGTQAYNEQFF.

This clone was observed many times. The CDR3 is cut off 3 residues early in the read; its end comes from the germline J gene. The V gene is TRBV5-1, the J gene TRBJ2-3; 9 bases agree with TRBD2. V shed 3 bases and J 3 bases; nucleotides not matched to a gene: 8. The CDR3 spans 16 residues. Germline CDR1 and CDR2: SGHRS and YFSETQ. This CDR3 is CASSSRGRGGTDTQYF. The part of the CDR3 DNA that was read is TGCGCCAGCAGCTCCCGTGGGCGGGGGGGAACAGATACG.

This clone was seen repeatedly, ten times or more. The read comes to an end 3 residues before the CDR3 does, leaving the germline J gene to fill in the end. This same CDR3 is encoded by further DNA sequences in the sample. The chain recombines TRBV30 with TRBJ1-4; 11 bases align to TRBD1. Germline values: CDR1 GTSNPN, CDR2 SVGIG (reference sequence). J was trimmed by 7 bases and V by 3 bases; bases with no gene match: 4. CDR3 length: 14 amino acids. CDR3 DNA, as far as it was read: TGTGCCTGGAGCCCGGGACAGGGGGGTGAAAAA. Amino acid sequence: CAWSPGQGGEK. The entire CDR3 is CAWSPGQGGEKLFF.

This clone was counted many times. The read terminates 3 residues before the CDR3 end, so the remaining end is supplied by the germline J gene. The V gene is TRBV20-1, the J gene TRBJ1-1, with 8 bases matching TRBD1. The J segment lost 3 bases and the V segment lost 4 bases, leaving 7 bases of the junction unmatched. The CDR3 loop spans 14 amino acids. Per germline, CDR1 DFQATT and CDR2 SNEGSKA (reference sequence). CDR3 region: CSATDRVYYTEAFF. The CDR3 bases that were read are TGCAGTGCTACGGACAGGGTCTATTACACTGAA.